This T cell receptor (beta chain) was recorded in a study of T cell repertoires in cytomegalovirus infection. At the level of the study: HLA-C-restricted CMV epitopes, recently identified, and well-studied HLA-B-restricted ones were used by the study. Indications of both CMV infection and matching HLA type were provided by public TCR beta signatures. Findings and caveats of the study: The ex vivo response was dominated by HLA-C-restricted CMV-specific TCR beta clonotypes.

A remark on this clonotype: Its target is not known.

One entry per CDR3 protein, called by TCRdb with MiXCR from the reads. The sample lists about 920,000 distinct CDR3 sequences, around a third seen once, with over 12% in the top ten. Germline values: CDR1 SQVTM, CDR2 ANQGSEA. CDR3 size: 18 residues. The J segment lost 7 bases and the V segment lost 2 bases, leaving 19 bases of the junction unmatched. This chain connects TRBV29-1 to TRBJ2-5, with 10 bases identical to TRBD2. Material: cultured CD8+ T cells from PBMCs, obtained from culture after CMV antigen stimulation. The TCR was taken from a human donor in good health (CMV status not recorded). Some clones in this sample may be carry-over from other donors' samples. CDR3 region: CSVEPVRASGGDSRTQYF. In DNA form, the CDR3 reads TGCAGCGTTGAACCGGTGAGAGCTAGCGGGGGTGACAGTCGGACCCAGTACTTC.